This entry features one T cell receptor (beta chain) sequence. This clone occurred once. Its antigen has not been determined. No much larger clone is present one base from it, and per-base qualities are unavailable. This record comes from a study of T cell changes during pregnancy in multiple sclerosis (dated by TCRdb to 2018 to 2020). In the study overall: Changes in the T cell repertoire over the course of pregnancy were examined in this study in women with multiple sclerosis.

The CDR3 spans 14 residues, from the cysteine through the phenylalanine. Left in the record is the CDR3 DNA by itself, 42 bases read in frame from the first base. Trimming takes 2 bases from V and 1 base from J, and the germline ends sit 8 bases apart. CDR1 and CDR2 were assigned from the germline V gene as KGHSH and LQKENI. Library preparation was by the immunoSEQ multiplex PCR assay. TCRdb holds this immuneACCESS table with in-frame rearrangements only. Some clones are missing; in checked studies, unresolved V genes explain under half, and the rest has no known cause. The sample has approximately 130,000 clones on record, about 96% of them singletons. Jointly, the top ten make up around 0.4% of the sample.

Sequenced here: peripheral blood, sampled after pregnancy. The sequence links TRBV18 to TRBJ2-5; the D gene is not confidently resolved. The sequence derives from a female donor with multiple sclerosis, enrolled in a pregnancy study. The CDR3 protein is CASSPGVGQETQYF. The nucleotide sequence is given as TGTGCCAGCTCACCAGGAGTAGGCCAAGAGACCCAGTACTTC.